Sequencing of this TCR beta chain was carried out in a study of technical replicates of blood from several donors. Assay used: immunoSEQ multiplex PCR; TCRdb lists only in-frame clones, some missing. This sample has some 76,000 clones, with 94% found just once. The sample taken for sequencing was T cells isolated from PBMCs. This sequence was found in a human donor in good health.

The CDR3 sequence: CASSGSPDSNQPQHF. DNA for the CDR3: TGTGCCAGCAGTGGGAGCCCCGATAGCAATCAGCCCCAGCATTTT. The chain couples TRBV6-1 to TRBJ1-5; D is unresolved. Germline V gene data show CDR1 as MNHNS and CDR2 as SASEGT. V shed 4 bases and J shed 0 bases, with 10 bases lying between them. This CDR3 has 15 residues.